These 14 T cell receptor beta chains originate from one sample sequenced in a study of shared clonotypes between healthy human individuals. Naive CD8 populations comprised CD45RO-negative cells positively selected for CCR7, excluding terminally differentiated effector memory CD45RA+ cells. Using immunoSEQ multiplex PCR, the repertoire was profiled, and TCRdb retains in-frame clones only, with some absent. The data contain about 2.1 million clones, just under 95% of them singletons. Sequenced material: naive CD8+ T cells from PBMCs. The receptors were gathered from a man younger than 30 in good health. Some clones in this sample may be carry-over from other donors' samples.

In its sample, this clone was seen once. The V gene is TRBV15, the J gene TRBJ2-7, with D unresolved. V was trimmed by 4 bases and J by 0 bases, leaving 7 bases between them. The CDR3 extends over 13 amino acids. Germline CDR1 is LNHNV and CDR2 is YYDKDF (reference sequence). The CDR3 sequence is CATSIRSSYEQYF. The CDR3 DNA sequence: TGTGCCACCAGCATTAGATCCTCCTACGAGCAGTACTTC. The whole variable domain, remainder taken from reference TRBV15 and TRBJ2-7, is DAMVIQNPRYQVTQFGKPVTLSCSQTLNHNVMYWYQQKSSQAPKLLFHYYDKDFNNEADTPDNFQSRRPNTSFCFLDIRSPGLGDTAMYLCATSIRSSYEQYFGPGTRLTVT.

This chain uses TRBV4-1 with TRBJ2-4; possibly TRBD1 or TRBD2 for D (6 bases each). The CDR3 extends over 15 amino acids. Deletions cut 0 bases from V and 5 bases from J, with 11 bases between. CDR1 is MGHRA, CDR2 YSYEKL, per germline. CDR3 in DNA: TGCGCCAGCAGCCAAGATAGGAGGGGGGAAAACATTCAGTACTTC. It translates to CASSQDRRGENIQYF.

The rearrangement links TRBV28 to TRBJ1-4, with D hard to call. V was shortened by 7 bases and J by 6 bases, with 12 bases between the two germline ends. Germline V gives CDR1 MDHEN, CDR2 SYDVKM. The CDR3 is made up of 13 amino acids. CDR3 protein: CASTRGGYEKLFF. The CDR3 nucleotides are TGTGCCAGCACCCGAGGAGGGTATGAAAAACTGTTTTTT.

The J gene is TRBJ2-1, the V gene TRBV9; 12 positions match TRBD2. CDR3 length: 21 amino acids. Germline trimming cut 1 base from V and 4 bases from J; bases unmatched to any gene: 18. Per the germline V gene, CDR1 is SGDLS and CDR2 is YYNGEE. The DNA of the CDR3 is TGTGCCAGCAGCGTACCCGGTGGGACTAGCGGGCCAGGGAAGAGTTACAATGAGCAGTTCTTC. As protein: CASSVPGGTSGPGKSYNEQFF.

The chain carries TRBV2 and TRBJ2-1, with D perhaps matching TRBD1 (6 bases). Per the germline V gene, CDR1 is SNHLY and CDR2 is FYNNEI. This CDR3 has 14 amino acids. The V gene lost 2 bases and the J gene lost 9 bases, with 14 bases spanning the gap. CDR3 in amino acids: CASSERGTYVEQFF. The CDR3 nucleotides read TGTGCCAGCAGTGAAAGGGGGACGTACGTTGAGCAGTTCTTC.

V and J are TRBV28 and TRBJ2-7; D remains ambiguous. CDR3 length: 13 amino acids. Trimming took 8 bases from V and 7 from J, leaving 18 bases between them. Germline assignment: CDR1 MDHEN and CDR2 SYDVKM. CDR3: CASRSIIRREQYF. The CDR3 DNA follows: TGTGCCAGCCGCTCTATAATACGGCGGGAGCAGTACTTC.

This chain links TRBV6-5 with TRBJ2-7; possible D gene TRBD2, 6 bases. The CDR3 has 14 residues. CDR1 is MNHEY, CDR2 SVGAGI, per germline. The V and J ends lost 5 bases and 2 bases respectively, with 13 bases between them. The chain's CDR3 is CASSQGGGTYEQYF. The CDR3 bases are TGTGCCAGCAGTCAAGGTGGGGGGACCTACGAGCAGTACTTC.

The gene calls are TRBV30 and TRBJ2-7; no reliable D call. Germline V lookup: CDR1 GTSNPN, CDR2 SVGIG (reference sequence). V gave up 2 bases and J gave up 0 bases, with 5 bases separating them. The length of the CDR3 is 12 residues. CDR3 protein: CAWSHGSYEQYF. As DNA, the CDR3 is TGTGCCTGGAGTCACGGCTCCTACGAGCAGTACTTC.

V and J are TRBV7-2 and TRBJ2-7, with 11 bases fitting TRBD2. V was pared by 2 bases and J by 2 bases, with 5 bases of the junction left unmatched. Germline lookup yields CDR1 SGHTA and CDR2 FQGNSA. The CDR3 extends over 16 amino acids. For the CDR3, the DNA is TGTGCCAGCAGCTTACTAGCGGGAGGACTTCCCTACGAGCAGTACTTC. Residues: CASSLLAGGLPYEQYF.

The J gene is TRBJ2-1, the V gene TRBV7-8; 11 bases fit TRBD2. The V gene end was trimmed by 5 bases and the J gene end by 0 bases; junction bases not matched to a gene: 6. The CDR3 sequence is 17 residues long. Germline V gives CDR1 SGHVS, CDR2 FQNEAQ. This CDR3 is CASSLPTSGNSYNEQFF. In nucleotides, the CDR3 is TGTGCCAGCAGCCTACCGACTAGCGGGAACTCCTACAATGAGCAGTTCTTC.

This rearrangement joins TRBV7-9 to TRBJ2-3, with TRBD2 matching over 7 bases. This CDR3 comprises 15 residues. Per the germline V gene, CDR1 is SEHNR and CDR2 is FQNEAQ (reference sequence). After removal of 1 base from V and 1 base from J, the junction contained 2 bases not matched to a gene. The CDR3 sequence is CASSLGRERTDTQYF. CDR3 DNA sequence: TGTGCCAGCAGCTTAGGGCGGGAGCGCACAGATACGCAGTATTTT.

The chain uses TRBV28 and TRBJ1-4; D ambiguous. The V and J ends lost 4 bases and 11 bases respectively, with 8 bases between them. The CDR3 runs 11 residues. Per the germline V gene, CDR1 is MDHEN and CDR2 is SYDVKM. The CDR3 region is CASSSQWKLFF. The CDR3 DNA sequence: TGTGCCAGCAGTTCCCAGTGGAAACTGTTTTTT.

CDR3 protein: CASCDRTTAYEQYF. The CDR3 DNA sequence: TGTGCCAGCTGTGACAGGACTACAGCCTACGAGCAGTACTTC. The J gene is TRBJ2-7, the V gene TRBV6-6, with D perhaps given as TRBD1 or TRBD2 (6 bases each). The CDR3 runs to 14 residues. Germline V lookup: CDR1 MNHNY, CDR2 SVGAGI (reference sequence). V lost 8 bases and J 2 bases, leaving 16 bases between the germline ends.

The J gene is TRBJ1-5, the V gene TRBV30; D remains unclear. V lost 2 bases and J lost 3, with 8 bases in between. CDR1 GTSNPN and CDR2 SVGIG come from the germline V gene (reference sequence). The CDR3 has 13 amino acids. The DNA for the CDR3 is TGTGCCTGGAGTCCGGGAGCCAATCAGCCCCAGCATTTT. Translated: CAWSPGANQPQHF.